The clone carrying this TCR beta chain was detected many times. Its antigen is undetermined. This sample is drawn from a study of T cell repertoires in cytomegalovirus infection. About the study: Matching HLA type and CMV infection were both indicated by public TCR beta signatures. Study results and caveats: Carriers of CMV and the relevant HLA type were discriminated by public TCR beta frequency.

MiXCR, run by TCRdb on the reads, gives a single entry per CDR3 protein. In the table there are some 680,000 distinct CDR3 sequences, 35% to 45% of which are singletons. The V and J ends lost 5 bases and 4 bases, in that order; junction bases with no gene match: 5. CDR1 is MDHEN, CDR2 SYDVKM, per germline. This CDR3 contains 15 residues. The sequenced material came from PBMCs. The gene calls are TRBV28 and TRBJ1-2; 12 bases map to TRBD1. The receptor was derived from a human donor in good health (CMV status not recorded). Some clones in this sample may be carry-over from other donors' samples. CDR3 sequence (DNA): TGTGCCAGCAGTGGGGGACAGGGGGCCCCCTATGGCTACACCTTC. It encodes CASSGGQGAPYGYTF.